This T cell receptor beta chain was captured by sequencing in a study of blood T cell repertoires in COVID-19. Study at large: Some COVID-19 samples were acute and others convalescent; all came from the United States, Italy and Spain.

The V end was cut by 5 bases, the J end by 1 base, with 18 bases between. Germline CDR1 and CDR2: PRHDT and FYEKMQ (reference sequence). This CDR3 region has 18 residues. Method: immunoSEQ multiplex PCR; TCRdb's copy keeps in-frame clones and lacks some. The sample records around 150,000 clones, around nine tenths being singletons. Material for sequencing was peripheral blood. This chain joins TRBV13 and TRBJ2-6; a possible D gene is TRBD2 (5 bases). This sequence originates from a woman in her thirties or forties with acute or convalescent COVID-19. The chain's CDR3 is CASSPSGEWTSGANVLTF. CDR3 sequence (DNA): TGTGCCAGCAGCCCCTCCGGGGAATGGACGTCTGGGGCCAACGTCCTGACTTTC.